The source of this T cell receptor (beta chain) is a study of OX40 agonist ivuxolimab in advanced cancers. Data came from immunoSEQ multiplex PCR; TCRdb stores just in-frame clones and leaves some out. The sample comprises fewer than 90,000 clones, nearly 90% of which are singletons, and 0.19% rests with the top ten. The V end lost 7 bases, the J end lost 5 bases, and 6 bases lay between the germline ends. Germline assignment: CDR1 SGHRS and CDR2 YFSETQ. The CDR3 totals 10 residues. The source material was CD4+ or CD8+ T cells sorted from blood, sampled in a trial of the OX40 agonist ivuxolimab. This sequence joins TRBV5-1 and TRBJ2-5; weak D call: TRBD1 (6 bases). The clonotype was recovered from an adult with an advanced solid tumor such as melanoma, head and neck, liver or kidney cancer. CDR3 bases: TGCGCCAGCCAGGGGGAGACCCAGTACTTC. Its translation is CASQGETQYF.